This TCR beta chain was recovered during a study of cytomegalovirus exposure and HLA in healthy donors. V was pared by 4 bases and J by 0 bases, with 2 bases of the junction left unmatched. The CDR3 has 14 amino acids. Germline CDR1 MDHEN, CDR2 SYDVKM. Both 60 Vbeta primers and 13 Jbeta primers went into the PCR. Measured with immunoSEQ multiplex PCR; TCRdb has only the in-frame clones, and not every one. Of 100,000 to 150,000 clones in the sample, approximately 75% were seen once. The source material was PBMCs. The V and J genes are TRBV28 and TRBJ2-7, with TRBD1 matching over 8 bases. This receptor was taken from a man aged 45-60 years in good health and CMV-seropositive. CDR3 nucleotide sequence: TGTGCCAGCAGTTCCGGGACAGGCTCCTACGAGCAGTACTTC. This sequence encodes CASSSGTGSYEQYF.